The clone carrying this T cell receptor beta chain was recorded a few times. Its antigen is still unknown. RNA transcripts gave rise to amplified TCR beta CDR3 regions. HTBI primers were used for first-round RT-PCR of the TCR CDR3. TCRdb reprocessed the multiplex PCR reads via MiXCR and lists one record per CDR3 protein. The sample lists about 640,000 distinct CDR3 sequences; under 25% were seen once. These data originate in a study of T cells in Graves' hyperthyroidism and ophthalmopathy. At least 3 on the Clinical Activity Score was recorded for ophthalmopathy patients, who also had NOSPECS grade at least 4 and duration under 3 months. Trimming took 2 bases from V and 3 from J, leaving 15 bases between them. The germline CDR1 and CDR2 sequences are SGHRS and YFSETQ. The CDR3 totals 15 residues. The study's findings and limits: Stable hyperthyroidism was separated from ophthalmopathy by a model based on 13 V-J features. Also found in blood were most expanded thyroid clonotypes above 0.001.

The source material was blood. The gene calls are TRBV5-1 and TRBJ2-7, with no clear D. The clonotype originates from a man aged 30-40 years with Graves' ophthalmopathy. The CDR3 region is CASSLDHTILYEQYF. In DNA form, the CDR3 reads TGCGCCAGCAGCTTAGATCACACAATCCTCTACGAGCAGTACTTC.